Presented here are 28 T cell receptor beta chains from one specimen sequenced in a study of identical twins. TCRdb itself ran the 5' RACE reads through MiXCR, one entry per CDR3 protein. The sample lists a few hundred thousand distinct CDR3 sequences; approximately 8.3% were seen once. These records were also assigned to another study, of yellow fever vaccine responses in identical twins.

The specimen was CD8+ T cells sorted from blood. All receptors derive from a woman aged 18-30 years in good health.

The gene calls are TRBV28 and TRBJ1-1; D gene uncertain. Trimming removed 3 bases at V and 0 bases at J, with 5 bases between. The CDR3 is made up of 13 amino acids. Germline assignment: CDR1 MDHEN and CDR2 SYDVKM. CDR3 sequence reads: CASSFRLNTEAFF. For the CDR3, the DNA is TGTGCCAGCAGTTTTCGGTTGAACACTGAAGCTTTCTTT.

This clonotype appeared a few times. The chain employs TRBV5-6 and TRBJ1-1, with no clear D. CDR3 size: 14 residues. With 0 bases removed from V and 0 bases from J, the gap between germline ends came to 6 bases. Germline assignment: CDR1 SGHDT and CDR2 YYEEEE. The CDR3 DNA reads TGTGCCAGCAGCTTGGACATCATGAACACTGAAGCTTTCTTT. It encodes CASSLDIMNTEAFF.

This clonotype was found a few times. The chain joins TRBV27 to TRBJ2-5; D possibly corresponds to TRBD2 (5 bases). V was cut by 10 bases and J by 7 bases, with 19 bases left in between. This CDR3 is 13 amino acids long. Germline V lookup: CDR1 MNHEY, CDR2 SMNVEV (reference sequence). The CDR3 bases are TGTGCCACTTCCCCTCCGACACGGGGGACCCAGTACTTC. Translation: CATSPPTRGTQYF.

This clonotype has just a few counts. The CDR3 coding sequence is TGTGCCAGCAGAGGCCTAGCGGGGGGTACAGATACGCAGTATTTT. It is translated as CASRGLAGGTDTQYF. The chain carries TRBV9 and TRBJ2-3; 11 bases align to TRBD2. J gave up 3 bases and V 5 bases, and 5 bases lay outside the gene matches. CDR3 size: 15 residues. Germline V gene data show CDR1 as SGDLS and CDR2 as YYNGEE.

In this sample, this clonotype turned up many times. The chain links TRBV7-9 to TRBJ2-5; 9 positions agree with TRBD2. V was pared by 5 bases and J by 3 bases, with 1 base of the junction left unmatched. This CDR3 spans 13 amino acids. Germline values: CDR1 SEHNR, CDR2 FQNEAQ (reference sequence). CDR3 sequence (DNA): TGTGCCAGCAGCCCTAGCGGGGAAGAGACCCAGTACTTC. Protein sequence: CASSPSGEETQYF.

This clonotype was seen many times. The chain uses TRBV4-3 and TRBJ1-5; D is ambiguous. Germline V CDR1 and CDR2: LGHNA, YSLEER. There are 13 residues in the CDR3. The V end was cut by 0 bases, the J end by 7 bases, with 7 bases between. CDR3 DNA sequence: TGCGCCAGCAGCCAAGATCTGGGACAGCCCCAGCATTTT. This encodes CASSQDLGQPQHF.

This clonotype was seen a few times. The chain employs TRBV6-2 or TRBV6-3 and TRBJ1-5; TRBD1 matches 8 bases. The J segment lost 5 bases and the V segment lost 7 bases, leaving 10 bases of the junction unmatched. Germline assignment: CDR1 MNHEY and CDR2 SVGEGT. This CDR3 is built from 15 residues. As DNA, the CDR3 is TGTGCCAGCATCGGATCCGGACAGGGAGATCAGCCCCAGCATTTT. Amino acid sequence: CASIGSGQGDQPQHF.

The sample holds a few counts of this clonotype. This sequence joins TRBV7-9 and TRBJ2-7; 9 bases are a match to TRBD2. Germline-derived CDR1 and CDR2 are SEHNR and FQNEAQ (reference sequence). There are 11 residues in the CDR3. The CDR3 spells CAGGLADEQYF. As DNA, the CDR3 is TGTGCGGGGGGACTAGCCGACGAGCAGTACTTC.

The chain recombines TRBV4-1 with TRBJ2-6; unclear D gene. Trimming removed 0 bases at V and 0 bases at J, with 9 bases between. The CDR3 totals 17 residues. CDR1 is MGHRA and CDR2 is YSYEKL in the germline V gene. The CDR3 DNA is TGCGCCAGCAGCCAAGATAAAGCCGTCTCTGGGGCCAACGTCCTGACTTTC. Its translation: CASSQDKAVSGANVLTF.

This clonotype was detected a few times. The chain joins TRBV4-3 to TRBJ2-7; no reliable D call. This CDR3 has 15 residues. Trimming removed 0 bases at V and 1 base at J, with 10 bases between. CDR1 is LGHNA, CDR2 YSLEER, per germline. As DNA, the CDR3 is TGCGCCAGCAGCCAAGACGGTAGCCAGTCCTACGAGCAGTACTTC. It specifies CASSQDGSQSYEQYF.

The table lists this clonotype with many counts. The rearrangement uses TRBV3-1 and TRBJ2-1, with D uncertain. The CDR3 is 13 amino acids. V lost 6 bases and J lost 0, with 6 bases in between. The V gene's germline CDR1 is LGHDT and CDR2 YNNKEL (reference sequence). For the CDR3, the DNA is TGTGCCAGCAGGCAGAGCTCCTACAATGAGCAGTTCTTC. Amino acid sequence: CASRQSSYNEQFF.

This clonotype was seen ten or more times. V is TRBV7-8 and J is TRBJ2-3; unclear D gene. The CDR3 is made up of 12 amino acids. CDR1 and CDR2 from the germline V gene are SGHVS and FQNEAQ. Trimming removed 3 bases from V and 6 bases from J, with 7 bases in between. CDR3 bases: TGTGCCAGCAGCTTCGCTGACGATACGCAGTATTTT. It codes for CASSFADDTQYF.

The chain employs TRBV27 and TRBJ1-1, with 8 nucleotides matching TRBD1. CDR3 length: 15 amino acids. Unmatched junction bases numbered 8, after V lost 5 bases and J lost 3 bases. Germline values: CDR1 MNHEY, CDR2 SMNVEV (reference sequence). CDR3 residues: CASSPGGGGDTEAFF. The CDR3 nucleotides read TGTGCCAGCAGTCCAGGGGGCGGGGGGGACACTGAAGCTTTCTTT.

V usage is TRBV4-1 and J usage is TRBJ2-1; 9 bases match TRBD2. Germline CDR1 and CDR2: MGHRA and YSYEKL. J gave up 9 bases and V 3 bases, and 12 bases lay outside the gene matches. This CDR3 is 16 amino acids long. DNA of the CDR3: TGCGCCAGCAGCCACCCCACTAGCGGGTCCTCCAGTGAGCAGTTCTTC. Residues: CASSHPTSGSSSEQFF.

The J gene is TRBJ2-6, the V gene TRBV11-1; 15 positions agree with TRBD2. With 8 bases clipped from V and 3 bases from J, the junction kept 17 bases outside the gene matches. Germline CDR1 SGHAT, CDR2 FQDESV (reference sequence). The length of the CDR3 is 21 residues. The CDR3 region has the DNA TGTGCCAGCCGCACTACAGGTGGACTAGCGGGGGGGCACCGTGGGGCCAACGTCCTGACTTTC. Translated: CASRTTGGLAGGHRGANVLTF.

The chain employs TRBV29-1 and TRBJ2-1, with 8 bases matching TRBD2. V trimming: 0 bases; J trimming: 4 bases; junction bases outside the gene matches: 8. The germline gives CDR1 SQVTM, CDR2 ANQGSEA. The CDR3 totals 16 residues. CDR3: CSVEDLISGSYNEQFF. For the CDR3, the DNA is TGCAGCGTTGAAGATCTTATCAGCGGGAGTTACAATGAGCAGTTCTTC.

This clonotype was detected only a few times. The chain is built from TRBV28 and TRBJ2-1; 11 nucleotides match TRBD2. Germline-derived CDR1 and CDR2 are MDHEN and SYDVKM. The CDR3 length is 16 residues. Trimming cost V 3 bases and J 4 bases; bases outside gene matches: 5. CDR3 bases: TGTGCCAGCAGTTTCAGACTAGCGGGATTTTACAATGAGCAGTTCTTC. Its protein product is CASSFRLAGFYNEQFF.

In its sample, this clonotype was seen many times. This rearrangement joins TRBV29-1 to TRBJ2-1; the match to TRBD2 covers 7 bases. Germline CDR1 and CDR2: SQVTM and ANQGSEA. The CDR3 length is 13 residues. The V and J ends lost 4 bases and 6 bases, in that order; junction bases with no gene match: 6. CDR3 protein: CSVGRESINEQFF. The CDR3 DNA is TGCAGCGTTGGGCGGGAGAGTATCAATGAGCAGTTCTTC.

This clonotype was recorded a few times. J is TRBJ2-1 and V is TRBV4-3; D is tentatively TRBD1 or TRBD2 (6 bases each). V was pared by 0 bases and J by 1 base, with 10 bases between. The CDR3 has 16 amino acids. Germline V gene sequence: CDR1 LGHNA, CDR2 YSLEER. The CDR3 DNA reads TGCGCCAGCAGCCAAGATCGAGGGGGGTCCTACAATGAGCAGTTCTTC. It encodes CASSQDRGGSYNEQFF.

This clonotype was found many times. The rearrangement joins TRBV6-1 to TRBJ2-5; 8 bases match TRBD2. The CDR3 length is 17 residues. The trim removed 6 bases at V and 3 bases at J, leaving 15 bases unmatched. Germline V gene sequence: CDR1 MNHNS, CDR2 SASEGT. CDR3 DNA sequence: TGTGCCAGCAGCCCCACTCGCGGGAGGAAGGGTAAAGAGACCCAGTACTTC. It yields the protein CASSPTRGRKGKETQYF.

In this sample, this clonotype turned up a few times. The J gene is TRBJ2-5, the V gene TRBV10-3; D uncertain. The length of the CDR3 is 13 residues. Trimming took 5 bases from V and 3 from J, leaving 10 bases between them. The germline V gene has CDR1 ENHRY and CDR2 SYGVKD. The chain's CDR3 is CAISTLEEETQYF. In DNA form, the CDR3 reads TGTGCCATCAGTACCCTAGAAGAAGAGACCCAGTACTTC.

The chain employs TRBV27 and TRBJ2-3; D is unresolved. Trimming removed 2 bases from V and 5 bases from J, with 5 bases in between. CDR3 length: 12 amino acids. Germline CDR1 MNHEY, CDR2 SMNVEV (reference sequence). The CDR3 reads CASSLVEDTQYF. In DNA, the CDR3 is TGTGCCAGCAGTTTAGTAGAAGATACGCAGTATTTT.

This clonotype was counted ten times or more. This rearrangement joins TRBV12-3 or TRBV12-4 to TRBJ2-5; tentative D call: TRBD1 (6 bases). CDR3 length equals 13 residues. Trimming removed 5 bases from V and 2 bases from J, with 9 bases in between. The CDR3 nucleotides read TGTGCCAGCAGTCCGGGACATCAAGAGACCCAGTACTTC. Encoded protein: CASSPGHQETQYF.

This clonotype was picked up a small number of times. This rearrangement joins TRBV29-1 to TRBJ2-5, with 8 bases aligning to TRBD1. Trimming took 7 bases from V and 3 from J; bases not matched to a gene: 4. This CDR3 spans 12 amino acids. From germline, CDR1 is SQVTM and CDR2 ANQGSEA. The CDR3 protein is CSAWTGKETQYF. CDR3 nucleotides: TGCAGCGCGTGGACAGGGAAAGAGACCCAGTACTTC.

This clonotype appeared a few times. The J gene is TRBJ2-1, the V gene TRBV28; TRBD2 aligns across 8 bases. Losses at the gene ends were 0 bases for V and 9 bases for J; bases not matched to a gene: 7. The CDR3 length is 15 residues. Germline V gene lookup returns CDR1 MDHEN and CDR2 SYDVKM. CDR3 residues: CASSLWTGGPTEQFF. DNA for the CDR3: TGTGCCAGCAGTTTATGGACGGGGGGGCCTACTGAGCAGTTCTTC. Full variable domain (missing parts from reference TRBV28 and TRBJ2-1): DVKVTQSSRYLVKRTGEKVFLECVQDMDHENMFWYRQDPGLGLRLIYFSYDVKMKEKGDIPEGYSVSREKKERFSLILESASTNQTSMYLCASSLWTGGPTEQFFGPGTRLTVL.

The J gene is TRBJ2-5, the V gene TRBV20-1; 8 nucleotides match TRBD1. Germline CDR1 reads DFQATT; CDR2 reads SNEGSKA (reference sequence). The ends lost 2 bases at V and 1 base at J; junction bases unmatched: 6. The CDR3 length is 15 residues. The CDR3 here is CSARLLGQAQETQYF. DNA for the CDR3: TGCAGTGCTAGACTCCTGGGACAGGCCCAAGAGACCCAGTACTTC.

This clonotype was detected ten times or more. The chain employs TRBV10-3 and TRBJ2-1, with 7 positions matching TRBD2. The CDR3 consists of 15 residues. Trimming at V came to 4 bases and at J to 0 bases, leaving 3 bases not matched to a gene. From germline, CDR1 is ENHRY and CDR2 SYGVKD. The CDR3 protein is CAISGGGASYNEQFF. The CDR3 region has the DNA TGTGCCATCAGTGGGGGAGGGGCCTCCTACAATGAGCAGTTCTTC.

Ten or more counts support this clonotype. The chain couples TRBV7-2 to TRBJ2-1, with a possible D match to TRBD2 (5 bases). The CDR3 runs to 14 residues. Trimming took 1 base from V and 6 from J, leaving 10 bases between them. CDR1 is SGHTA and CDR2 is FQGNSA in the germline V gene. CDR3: CASSLDGMFNEQFF. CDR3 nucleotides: TGTGCCAGCAGCTTAGACGGGATGTTCAATGAGCAGTTCTTC.